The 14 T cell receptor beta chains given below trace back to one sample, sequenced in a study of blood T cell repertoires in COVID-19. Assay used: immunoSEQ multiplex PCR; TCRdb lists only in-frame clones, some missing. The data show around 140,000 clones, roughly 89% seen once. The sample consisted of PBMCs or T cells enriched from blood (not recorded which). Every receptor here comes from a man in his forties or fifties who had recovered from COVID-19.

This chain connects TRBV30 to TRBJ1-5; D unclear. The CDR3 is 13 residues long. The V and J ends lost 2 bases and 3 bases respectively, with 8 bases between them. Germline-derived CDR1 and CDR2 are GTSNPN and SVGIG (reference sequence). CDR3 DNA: TGTGCCTGGAGTCCTGACAACAATCAGCCCCAGCATTTT. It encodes CAWSPDNNQPQHF.

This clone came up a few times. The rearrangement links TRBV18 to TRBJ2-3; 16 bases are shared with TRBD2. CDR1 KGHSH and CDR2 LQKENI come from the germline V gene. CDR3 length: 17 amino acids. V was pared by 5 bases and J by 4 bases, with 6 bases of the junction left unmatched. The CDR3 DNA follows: TGTGCCAGCTCAATCTCGGGACTAGCGGGAGGGCCAGATACGCAGTATTTT. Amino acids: CASSISGLAGGPDTQYF.

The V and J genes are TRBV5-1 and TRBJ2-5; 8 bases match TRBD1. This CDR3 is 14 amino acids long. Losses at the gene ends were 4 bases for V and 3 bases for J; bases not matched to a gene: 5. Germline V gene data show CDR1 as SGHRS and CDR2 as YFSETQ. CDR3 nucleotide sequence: TGCGCCAGCAGCACCGGACAGGGCGAAGAGACCCAGTACTTC. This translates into CASSTGQGEETQYF.

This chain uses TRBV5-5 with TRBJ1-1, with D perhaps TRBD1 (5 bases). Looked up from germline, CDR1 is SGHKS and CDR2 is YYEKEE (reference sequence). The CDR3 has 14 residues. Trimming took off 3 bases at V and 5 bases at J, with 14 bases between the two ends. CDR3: CASSWRGEGTEAFF. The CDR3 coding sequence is TGTGCCAGCAGCTGGCGTGGGGAGGGGACTGAAGCTTTCTTT.

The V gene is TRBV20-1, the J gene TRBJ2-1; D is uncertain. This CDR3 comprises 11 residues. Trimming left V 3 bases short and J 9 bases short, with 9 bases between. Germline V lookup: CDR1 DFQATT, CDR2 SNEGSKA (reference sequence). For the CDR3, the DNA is TGCAGTGCTAGTAGAGGATTTGAGCAGTTCTTC. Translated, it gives CSASRGFEQFF.

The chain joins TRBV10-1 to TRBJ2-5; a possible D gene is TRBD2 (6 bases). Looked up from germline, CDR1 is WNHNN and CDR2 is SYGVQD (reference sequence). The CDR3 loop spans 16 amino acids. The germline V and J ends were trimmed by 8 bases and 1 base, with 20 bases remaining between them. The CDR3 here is CASEGLAPAVQETQYF. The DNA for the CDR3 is TGCGCCAGCGAGGGTCTAGCGCCAGCGGTCCAAGAGACCCAGTACTTC.

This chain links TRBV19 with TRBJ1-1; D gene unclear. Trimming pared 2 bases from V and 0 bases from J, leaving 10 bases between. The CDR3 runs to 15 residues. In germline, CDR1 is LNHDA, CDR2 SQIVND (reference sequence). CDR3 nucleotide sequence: TGTGCCAGTAGTATAAATCCCCTACTGAACACTGAAGCTTTCTTT. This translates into CASSINPLLNTEAFF.

The CDR3 nucleotides read TGTGCCAGCAGTTACCAGGGATGGGAGCAGTACGTC. Protein product: CASSYQGWEQYV. The chain has TRBV6-2 or TRBV6-3 and TRBJ2-7; D might be TRBD1 (5 bases). This CDR3 region has 12 residues. V shed 2 bases and J shed 7 bases, with 9 bases lying between them. CDR1 is MNHEY, CDR2 SVGEGT, per germline.

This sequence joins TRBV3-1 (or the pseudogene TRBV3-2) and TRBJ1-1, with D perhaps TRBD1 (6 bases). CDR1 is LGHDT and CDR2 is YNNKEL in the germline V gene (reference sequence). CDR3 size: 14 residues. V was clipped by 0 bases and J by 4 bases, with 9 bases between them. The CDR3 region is CASSQDLGATEAFF. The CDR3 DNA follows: TGTGCCAGCAGCCAAGATTTGGGGGCCACTGAAGCTTTCTTT.

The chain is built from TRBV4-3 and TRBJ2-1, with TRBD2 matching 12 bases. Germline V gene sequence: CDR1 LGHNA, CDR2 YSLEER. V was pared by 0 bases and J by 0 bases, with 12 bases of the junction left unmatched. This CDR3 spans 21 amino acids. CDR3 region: CASSQDPLTSGGRSSYNEQFF. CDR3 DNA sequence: TGCGCCAGCAGCCAAGATCCCTTGACTAGCGGGGGCCGTAGCTCCTACAATGAGCAGTTCTTC.

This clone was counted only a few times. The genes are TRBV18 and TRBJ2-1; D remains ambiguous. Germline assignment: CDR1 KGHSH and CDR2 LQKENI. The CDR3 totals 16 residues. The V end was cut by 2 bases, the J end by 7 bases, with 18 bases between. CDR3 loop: CASSPKDRRSGNEQFF. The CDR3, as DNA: TGTGCCAGCTCACCAAAAGACCGCCGCTCAGGTAATGAGCAGTTCTTC.

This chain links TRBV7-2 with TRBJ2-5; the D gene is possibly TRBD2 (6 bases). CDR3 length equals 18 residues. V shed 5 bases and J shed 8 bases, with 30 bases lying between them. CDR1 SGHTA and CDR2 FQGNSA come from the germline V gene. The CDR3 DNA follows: TGTGCCAGCAGCCCCCCCTGGGGGGATCGACAATTTGGGGTCACCCAGTACTTC. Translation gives CASSPPWGDRQFGVTQYF. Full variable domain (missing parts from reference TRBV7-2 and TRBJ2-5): GAGVSQSPSNKVTEKGKDVELRCDPISGHTALYWYRQSLGQGLEFLIYFQGNSAPDKSGLPSDRFSAERTGGSVSTLTIQRTQQEDSAVYLCASSPPWGDRQFGVTQYFGPGTRLLVL.

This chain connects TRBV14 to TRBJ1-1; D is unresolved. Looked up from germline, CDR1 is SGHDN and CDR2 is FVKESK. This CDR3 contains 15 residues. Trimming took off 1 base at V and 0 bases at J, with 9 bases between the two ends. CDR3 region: CASSQGVSMNTEAFF. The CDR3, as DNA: TGTGCCAGCAGCCAAGGCGTAAGCATGAACACTGAAGCTTTCTTT.

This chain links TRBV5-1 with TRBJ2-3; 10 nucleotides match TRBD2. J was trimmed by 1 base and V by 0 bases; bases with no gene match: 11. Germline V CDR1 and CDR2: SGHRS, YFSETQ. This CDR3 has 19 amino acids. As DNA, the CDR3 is TGCGCCAGCAGCTTGGCTGCTGCTAGCGGGAGTGAGGGCACAGATACGCAGTATTTT. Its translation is CASSLAAASGSEGTDTQYF.